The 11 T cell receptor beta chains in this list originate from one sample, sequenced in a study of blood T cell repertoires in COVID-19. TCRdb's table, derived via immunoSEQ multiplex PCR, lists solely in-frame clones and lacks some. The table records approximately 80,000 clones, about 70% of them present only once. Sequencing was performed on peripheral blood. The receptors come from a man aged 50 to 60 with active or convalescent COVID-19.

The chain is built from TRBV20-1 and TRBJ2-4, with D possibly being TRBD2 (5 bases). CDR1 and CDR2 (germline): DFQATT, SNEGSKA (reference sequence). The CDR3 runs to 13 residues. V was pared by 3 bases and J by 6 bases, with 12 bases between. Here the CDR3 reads CSASGSSPNIQYF. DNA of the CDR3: TGCAGTGCTAGTGGTTCTAGCCCAAACATTCAGTACTTC.

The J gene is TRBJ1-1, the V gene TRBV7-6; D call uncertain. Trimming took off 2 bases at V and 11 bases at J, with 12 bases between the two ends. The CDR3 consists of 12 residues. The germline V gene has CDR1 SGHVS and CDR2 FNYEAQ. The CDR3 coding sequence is TGTGCCAGCAGCTTATCTGGAGGAAGGGCTTTCTTT. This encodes CASSLSGGRAFF.

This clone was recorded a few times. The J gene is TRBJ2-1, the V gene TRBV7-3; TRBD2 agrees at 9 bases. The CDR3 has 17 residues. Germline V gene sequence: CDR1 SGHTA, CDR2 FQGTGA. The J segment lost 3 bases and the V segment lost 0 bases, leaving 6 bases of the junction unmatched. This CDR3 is CASSLTGSGGYYNEQFF. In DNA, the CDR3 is TGTGCCAGCAGCTTAACGGGAAGCGGGGGGTACTACAATGAGCAGTTCTTC.

The CDR3 DNA sequence: TGCGCCAGCAGCCAAGAACGGGGAAACACCATATATTTT. Translating it yields CASSQERGNTIYF. This sequence joins TRBV4-3 and TRBJ1-3; D is unclear. CDR3 length: 13 residues. The germline V gene encodes CDR1 LGHNA and CDR2 YSLEER. Trimming took 0 bases from V and 4 from J, leaving 4 bases between them.

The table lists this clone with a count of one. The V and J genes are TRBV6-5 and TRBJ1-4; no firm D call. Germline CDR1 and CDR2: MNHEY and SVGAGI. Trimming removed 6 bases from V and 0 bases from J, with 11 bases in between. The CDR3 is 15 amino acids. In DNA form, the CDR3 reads TGTGCCAGCAGCCTTTACGCGGCAACTAATGAAAAACTGTTTTTT. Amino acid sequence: CASSLYAATNEKLFF.

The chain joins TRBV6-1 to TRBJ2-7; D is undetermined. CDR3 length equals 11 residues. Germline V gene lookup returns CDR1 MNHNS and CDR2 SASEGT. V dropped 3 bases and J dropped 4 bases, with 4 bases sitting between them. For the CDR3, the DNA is TGTGCCAGCAGTGAGAGGTACGAGCAGTACTTC. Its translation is CASSERYEQYF.

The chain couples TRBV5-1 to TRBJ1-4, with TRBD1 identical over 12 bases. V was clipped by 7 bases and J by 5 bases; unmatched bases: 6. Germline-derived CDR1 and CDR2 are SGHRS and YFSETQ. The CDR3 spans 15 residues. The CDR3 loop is CASRGTGGLNEKLFF. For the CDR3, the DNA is TGCGCCAGCCGCGGGACAGGGGGCCTCAATGAAAAACTGTTTTTT.

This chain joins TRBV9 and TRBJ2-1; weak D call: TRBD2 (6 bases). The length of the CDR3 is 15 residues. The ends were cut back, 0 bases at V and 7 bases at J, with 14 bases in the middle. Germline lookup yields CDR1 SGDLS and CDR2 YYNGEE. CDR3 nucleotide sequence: TGTGCCAGCAGCGTAGACGCCCCTCGGGGGAATGAGCAGTTCTTC. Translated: CASSVDAPRGNEQFF.

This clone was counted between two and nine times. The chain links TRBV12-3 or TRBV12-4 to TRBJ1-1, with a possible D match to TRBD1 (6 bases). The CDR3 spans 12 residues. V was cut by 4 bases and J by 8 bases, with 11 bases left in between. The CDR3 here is CASSSGGGEAFF. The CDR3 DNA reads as TGTGCCAGCAGTTCGGGAGGGGGAGAAGCTTTCTTT.

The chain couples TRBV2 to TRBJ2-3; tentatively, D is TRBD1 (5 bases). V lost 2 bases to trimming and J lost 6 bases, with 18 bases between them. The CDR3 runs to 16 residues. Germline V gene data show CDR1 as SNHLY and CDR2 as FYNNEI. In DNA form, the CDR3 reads TGTGCCAGCAGTGAACGCCGGACCGGGCAGGGTGATACGCAGTATTTT. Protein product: CASSERRTGQGDTQYF.

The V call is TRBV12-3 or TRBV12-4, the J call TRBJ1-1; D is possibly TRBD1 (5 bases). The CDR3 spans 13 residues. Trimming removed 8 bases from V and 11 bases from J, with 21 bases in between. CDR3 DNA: TGTGCCAGCTTCTCCGGGGGAATGGGGGAGGCTTTCTTT. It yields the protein CASFSGGMGEAFF.